The T cell receptor beta chain described here comes from a study of blood T cell repertoires in COVID-19. Sequencing used immunoSEQ multiplex PCR; TCRdb keeps in-frame clones, though not all of them. This repertoire shows around 430,000 clones, approximately 88% found once; its top ten account for roughly 12%. The TCR originated in a woman aged 50 to 65 with COVID-19, enrolled during active disease. Sequences were obtained from peripheral blood.

CDR3 nucleotide sequence: TGCGCCAGCAGCCCCGGTTTTTCCACAGATACGCAGTATTTT. Amino acid sequence: CASSPGFSTDTQYF. This chain joins TRBV5-1 and TRBJ2-3; D unclear. The V end lost 4 bases, the J end lost 2 bases, and 11 bases lay between the germline ends. This CDR3 has 14 residues. Germline lookup yields CDR1 SGHRS and CDR2 YFSETQ. The whole variable domain, remainder taken from reference TRBV5-1 and TRBJ2-3, is KAGVTQTPRYLIKTRGQQVTLSCSPISGHRSVSWYQQTPGQGLQFLFEYFSETQRNKGNFPGRFSGRQFSNSRSEMNVSTLELGDSALYLCASSPGFSTDTQYFGPGTRLTVL.